This T cell receptor beta chain was documented in a study of shared clonotypes between healthy human individuals. Once extracted for a subset, genomic DNA was divided evenly among several immunoSEQ plates. Per sorted-subset replicate PCR, input was approximately 180 ng DNA, representing tens of thousands of T cell genomes. TCRdb's table, derived via immunoSEQ multiplex PCR, lists solely in-frame clones and lacks some. Of approximately 330,000 clones in the sample, about 70% were seen once. The source is a man aged 25-40 years in good health. Sample: memory CD4+ T cells sorted from blood. Subset: CD45RA-negative fraction.

CDR3 in amino acids: CASSSGPPTDTQYF. The CDR3 region has the DNA TGCGCCAGCAGCTCGGGCCCCCCCACAGATACGCAGTATTTT. The V gene is TRBV5-1, the J gene TRBJ2-3; no definite D call. The CDR3 runs to 14 residues. Trimming stripped 3 bases from V and 2 bases from J, with 10 bases between. Germline loops: CDR1 SGHRS, CDR2 YFSETQ.